The rows below give T cell receptor beta chains drawn from one sample of a study of vaccination and CD4 T cells after COVID-19. Antigens of these TCRs are unknown. MiXCR was run by TCRdb on the PCR reads, yielding one entry per CDR3 protein. The table lists a few thousand distinct CDR3 sequences, more than 20% of them singletons. This sample comprised CD4+ T cells from blood, cultured in vitro, obtained after SARS-CoV-2 vaccination. These receptors all come from a human donor who had recovered from COVID-19. The CDR3 runs from the conserved cysteine through the conserved F or W. Each record gives: CDR3 DNA, CDR3 protein, clone size, J gene, V gene, D gene. The D gene is left open where the match is weak. Size values are once, few and many counts, or a class for expanded clones, and some rows have none.

TGTGCCAGCTCCCTGGGAGAGCAGGGTCGCTACACCTTC,CASSLGEQGRYTF,-,TRBJ1-2,TRBV18,-
TGTGCCAGCAGCACCGACAGGGTGGGTAATTCACCCCTCCACTTT,CASSTDRVGNSPLHF,-,TRBJ1-6,TRBV5-4,TRBD1
TGCGCCAGCAGTGAGGGGACTTATGGCTACACCTTC,CASSEGTYGYTF,few,TRBJ1-2,TRBV10-1,-
TGCAGCAAACCTTTAGCGGGGGATTCCTACAATGAGCAGTTCTTC,CSKPLAGDSYNEQFF,-,TRBJ2-1,TRBV20-1,TRBD2
TGTGCCAGCAGCTTGGGACTCTGGAACACTGAAGCTTTCTTT,CASSLGLWNTEAFF,-,TRBJ1-1,TRBV6-1,-
TGTGCCAGCAGCGGGACTAGCACAGATACGCAGTATTTT,CASSGTSTDTQYF,-,TRBJ2-3,TRBV5-4,-
TGTGCCAGCAGTCCCAACCGGGGGCCGGGGCTCGGGAATTCACCCCTCCACTTT,CASSPNRGPGLGNSPLHF,-,TRBJ1-6,TRBV6-1,-
TGTGCCAGCAGTTTAGGGACAGGGGGCAGCTCCTACGAGCAGTACTTC,CASSLGTGGSSYEQYF,-,TRBJ2-7,TRBV28,TRBD1
TGCAGTGCTAGAGATTTCGGAGGGGGTTCCGGGTCCTACAATGAGCAGTTCTTC,CSARDFGGGSGSYNEQFF,once,TRBJ2-1,TRBV20-1,-
TGCAGTGCTAGACCCGGACTAGCGGGAGGGACAGATACGCAGTATTTT,CSARPGLAGGTDTQYF,few,TRBJ2-3,TRBV20-1,TRBD2
TGTGCCAGCAGCTTGCAAGGGGATGGCTACACCTTC,CASSLQGDGYTF,-,TRBJ1-2,TRBV5-5,-
TGTGCCAGCACTCCCCCGGGGGGGAGAGGAGACACTGAAGCTTTCTTT,CASTPPGGRGDTEAFF,-,TRBJ1-1,TRBV7-2,-
TGTGCCAGCAGCTTAGTTACTAGCTATGGGGAGACCCAGTACTTC,CASSLVTSYGETQYF,medium-sized,TRBJ2-5,TRBV7-2,-
TGTGCCAGTAGTATTTCCGGGCAGGGGTTCGTCTACGAGCAGTACTTC,CASSISGQGFVYEQYF,-,TRBJ2-7,TRBV19,-
TGTGCCAGCAGCCAAGAGGGCTACGAGCAGTACTTC,CASSQEGYEQYF,few,TRBJ2-7,TRBV4-2,-
TGTGCCAGCAGCCCGACGGCTGGGGCAGATACGCAGTATTTT,CASSPTAGADTQYF,medium-sized,TRBJ2-3,TRBV7-9,-
TGTGCCAGCAGCAACACGAACAATGAGCAGTTCTTC,CASSNTNNEQFF,-,TRBJ2-1,TRBV6-1,-